This entry features one T cell receptor beta chain sequence. In germline, CDR1 is KGHSH, CDR2 LQKENI. The CDR3 length is 14 residues. V dropped 3 bases and J dropped 1 base, with 9 bases sitting between them. MiXCR was run by TCRdb on the 5' RACE reads, yielding one entry per CDR3 protein. This table holds about 200,000 distinct CDR3 sequences, about 16% found once. The data stem from a study of identical twins. The same sample was also studied in work on T cells expressing NK-cell markers.

The rearrangement joins TRBV18 to TRBJ1-1; D gene uncertain. Input material: CD8+ T cells sorted from blood. The sequence derives from a woman younger than 30 in good health. CDR3 nucleotides: TGTGCCAGCTCACCGAGTCCGGCGAACACTGAAGCTTTCTTT. Protein: CASSPSPANTEAFF.